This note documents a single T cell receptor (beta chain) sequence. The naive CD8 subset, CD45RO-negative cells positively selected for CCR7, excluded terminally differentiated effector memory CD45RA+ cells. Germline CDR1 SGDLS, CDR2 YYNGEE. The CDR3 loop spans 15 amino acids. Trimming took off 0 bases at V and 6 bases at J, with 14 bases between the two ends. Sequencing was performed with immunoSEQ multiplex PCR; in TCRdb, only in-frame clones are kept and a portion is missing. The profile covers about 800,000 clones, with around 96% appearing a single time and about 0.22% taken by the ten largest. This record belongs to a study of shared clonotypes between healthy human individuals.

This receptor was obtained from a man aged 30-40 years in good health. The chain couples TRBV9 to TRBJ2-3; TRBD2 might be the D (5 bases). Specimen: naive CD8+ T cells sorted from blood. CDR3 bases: TGTGCCAGCAGCGTAGATGGGAGCGAGGGTGATACGCAGTATTTT. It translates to CASSVDGSEGDTQYF. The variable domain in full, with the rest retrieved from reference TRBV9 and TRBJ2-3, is DSGVTQTPKHLITATGQRVTLRCSPRSGDLSVYWYQQSLDQGLQFLIQYYNGEERAKGNILERFSAQQFPDLHSELNLSSLELGDSALYFCASSVDGSEGDTQYFGPGTRLTVL.